This T cell receptor (beta chain) was profiled in a study of human versus mouse CDR3 diversity and MHC coevolution. V was clipped by 1 base and J by 4 bases; unmatched bases: 5. The CDR3 contains 16 residues. Germline CDR1 and CDR2: SEHNR and FQNEAQ (reference sequence). Study-level results: The lowest clonal inequality scores came from most of the three human donors. On average, humans showed more CDR3 deletions and insertions than mice.

Clones were sequenced by immunoSEQ multiplex PCR, and TCRdb holds only the in-frame ones, with some missing. The sample records 75,000 to 90,000 clones, 90% to 95% being singletons. This clone has only one observation. The antigen is not known. Naive CD4 T cells, CD45RO-negative and CD62L-positive, were flow-sorted from PBMCs. J is TRBJ1-5 and V is TRBV7-9, with 9 nucleotides matching TRBD1. The clonotype originates from a person between 25 and 70 years old in good health. Sample: naive CD4+ T cells from blood. Subset noted: CD45RO-negative CD62L-positive naive CD4 T cells. The CDR3 DNA follows: TGTGCCAGCAGCTTAGGTCCCGACAGGGGGAATCAGCCCCAGCATTTT. Protein product: CASSLGPDRGNQPQHF.